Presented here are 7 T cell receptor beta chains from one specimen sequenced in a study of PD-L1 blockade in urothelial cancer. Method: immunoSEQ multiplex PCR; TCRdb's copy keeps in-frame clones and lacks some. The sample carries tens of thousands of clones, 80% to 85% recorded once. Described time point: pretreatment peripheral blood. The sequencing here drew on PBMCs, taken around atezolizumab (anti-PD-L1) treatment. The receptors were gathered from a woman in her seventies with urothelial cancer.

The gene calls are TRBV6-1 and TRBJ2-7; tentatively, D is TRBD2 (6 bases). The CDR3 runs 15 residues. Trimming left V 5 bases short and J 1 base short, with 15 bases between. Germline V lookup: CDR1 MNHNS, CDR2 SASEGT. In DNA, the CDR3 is TGTGCCAGCAGTTTATTCCGGGACTCTTCCTACGAGCAGTACTTC. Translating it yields CASSLFRDSSYEQYF.

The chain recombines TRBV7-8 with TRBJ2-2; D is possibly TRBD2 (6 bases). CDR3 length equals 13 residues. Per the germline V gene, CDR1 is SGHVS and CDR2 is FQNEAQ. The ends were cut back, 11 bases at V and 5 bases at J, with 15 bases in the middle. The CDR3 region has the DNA TGTGCCGGGGGGTTAAGTCGGACCGGGGAGCTGTTTTTT. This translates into CAGGLSRTGELFF. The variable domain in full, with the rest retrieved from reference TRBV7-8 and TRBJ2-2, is GAGVSQSPRYKVAKRGQDVALRCDPISGHVSLFWYQQALGQGPEFLTYFQNEAQLDKSGLPSDRFFAERPEGSVSTLKIQRTQQEDSAVYLCAGGLSRTGELFFGEGSRLTVL.

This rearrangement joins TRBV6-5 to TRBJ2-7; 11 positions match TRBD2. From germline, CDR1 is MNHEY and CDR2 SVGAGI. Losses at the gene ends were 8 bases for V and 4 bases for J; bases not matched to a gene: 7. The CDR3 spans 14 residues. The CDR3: CASHSGRAEYEQYF. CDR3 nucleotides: TGTGCCAGCCATAGCGGGAGGGCCGAGTACGAGCAGTACTTC.

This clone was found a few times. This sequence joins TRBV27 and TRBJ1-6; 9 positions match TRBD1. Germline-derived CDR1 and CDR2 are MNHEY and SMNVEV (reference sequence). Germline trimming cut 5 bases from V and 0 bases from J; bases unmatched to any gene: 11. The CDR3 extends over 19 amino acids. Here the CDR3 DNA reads TGTGCCAGCAGTCCAGGTACAGGGGGCCCTAGCTCCTATAATTCACCCCTCCACTTT. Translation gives CASSPGTGGPSSYNSPLHF.

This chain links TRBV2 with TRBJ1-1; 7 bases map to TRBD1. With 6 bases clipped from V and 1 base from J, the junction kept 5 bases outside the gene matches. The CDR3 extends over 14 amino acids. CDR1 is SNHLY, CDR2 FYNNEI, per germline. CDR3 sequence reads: CASRETGQNTEAFF. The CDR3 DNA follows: TGTGCCAGCAGGGAGACAGGGCAGAACACTGAAGCTTTCTTT. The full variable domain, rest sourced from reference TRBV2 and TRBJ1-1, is EPEVTQTPSHQVTQMGQEVILRCVPISNHLYFYWYRQILGQKVEFLVSFYNNEISEKSEIFDDQFSVERPDGSNFTLKIRSTKLEDSAMYFCASRETGQNTEAFFGQGTRLTVV.

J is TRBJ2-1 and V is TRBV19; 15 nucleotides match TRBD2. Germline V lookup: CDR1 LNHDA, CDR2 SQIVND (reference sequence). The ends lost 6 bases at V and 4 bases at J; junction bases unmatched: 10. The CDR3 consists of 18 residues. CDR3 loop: CASRGPGTSGGRYNEQFF. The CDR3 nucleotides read TGTGCCAGTAGGGGACCCGGGACTAGCGGGGGGAGGTACAATGAGCAGTTCTTC. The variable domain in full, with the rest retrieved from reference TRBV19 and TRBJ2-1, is DGGITQSPKYLFRKEGQNVTLSCEQNLNHDAMYWYRQDPGQGLRLIYYSQIVNDFQKGDIAEGYSVSREKKESFPLTVTSAQKNPTAFYLCASRGPGTSGGRYNEQFFGPGTRLTVL.

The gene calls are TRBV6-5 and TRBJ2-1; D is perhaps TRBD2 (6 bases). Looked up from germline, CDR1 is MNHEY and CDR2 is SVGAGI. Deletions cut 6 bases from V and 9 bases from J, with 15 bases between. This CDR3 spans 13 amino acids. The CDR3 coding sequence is TGTGCCAGCAGGACCCCCGGAGGGAGTGAGCAGTTCTTC. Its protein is CASRTPGGSEQFF.